This T cell receptor beta chain appears in the sequencing data of a study of T cell responses to AZD1222 COVID-19 vaccine. General study results and limits: Researchers took repertoire samples only after the peak T cell response had come. Unmutated variant regions reportedly attract nearly half of all spike-specific TCRs. Donors were chiefly white British, with a greater number of females, and clonal diversity was perhaps underestimated. Just six AZD1222 recipients tested seropositive at baseline.

A remark on this clone: Antigen unknown.

Assay used: immunoSEQ multiplex PCR; TCRdb lists only in-frame clones, some missing. The table includes 130,000 or so clones, 92% detected once. The specimen comprised peripheral blood, sampled on day 0 of AZD1222 vaccination. This TCR was sampled from an adult in good health.

This chain's CDR3 is CARASSGELTDTQYF. DNA of the CDR3: TGTGCCAGAGCGTCTAGCGGGGAGCTCACAGATACGCAGTATTTT. The V and J genes are TRBV19 and TRBJ2-3; TRBD2 matches at 9 bases. The germline V gene has CDR1 LNHDA and CDR2 SQIVND (reference sequence). V lost 9 bases and J lost 2; bases outside the gene matches: 9. The CDR3 contains 15 residues.